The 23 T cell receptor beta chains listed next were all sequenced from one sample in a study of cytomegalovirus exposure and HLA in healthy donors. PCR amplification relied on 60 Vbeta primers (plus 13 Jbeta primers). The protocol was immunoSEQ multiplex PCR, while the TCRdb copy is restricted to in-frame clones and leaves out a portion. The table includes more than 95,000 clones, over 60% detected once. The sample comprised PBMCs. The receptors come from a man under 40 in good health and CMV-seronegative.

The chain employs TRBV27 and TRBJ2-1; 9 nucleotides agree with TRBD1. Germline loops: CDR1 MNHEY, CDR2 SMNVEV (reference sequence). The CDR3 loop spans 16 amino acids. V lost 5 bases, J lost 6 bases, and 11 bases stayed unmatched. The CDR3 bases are TGTGCCAGCAGTCCTATACCGGGACAGGGAATCAATGAGCAGTTCTTC. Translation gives CASSPIPGQGINEQFF.

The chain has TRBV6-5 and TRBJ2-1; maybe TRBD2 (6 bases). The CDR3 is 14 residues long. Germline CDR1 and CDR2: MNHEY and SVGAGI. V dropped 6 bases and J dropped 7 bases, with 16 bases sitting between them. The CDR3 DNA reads TGTGCCAGCAGCCCGGGGAGGCTGGGGAATGAGCAGTTCTTC. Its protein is CASSPGRLGNEQFF.

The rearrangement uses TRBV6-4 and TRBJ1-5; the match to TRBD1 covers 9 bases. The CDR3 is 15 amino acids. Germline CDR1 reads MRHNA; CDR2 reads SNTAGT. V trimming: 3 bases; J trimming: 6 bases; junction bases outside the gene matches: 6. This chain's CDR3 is CASSESTGGSQPQHF. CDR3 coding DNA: TGTGCCAGCAGTGAGTCGACAGGGGGTAGTCAGCCCCAGCATTTT.

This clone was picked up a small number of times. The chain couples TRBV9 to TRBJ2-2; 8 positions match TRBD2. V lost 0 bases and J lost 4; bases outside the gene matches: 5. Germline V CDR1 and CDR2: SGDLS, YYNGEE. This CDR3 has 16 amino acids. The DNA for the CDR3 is TGTGCCAGCAGCGTAGACCCGGGAGGGAGCACCGGGGAGCTGTTTTTT. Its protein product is CASSVDPGGSTGELFF.

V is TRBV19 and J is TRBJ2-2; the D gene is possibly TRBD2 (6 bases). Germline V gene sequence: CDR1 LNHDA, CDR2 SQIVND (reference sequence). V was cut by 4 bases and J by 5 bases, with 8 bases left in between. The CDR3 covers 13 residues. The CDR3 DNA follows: TGTGCCAGTAGTAGGGGACTGACCGGGGAGCTGTTTTTT. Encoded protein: CASSRGLTGELFF.

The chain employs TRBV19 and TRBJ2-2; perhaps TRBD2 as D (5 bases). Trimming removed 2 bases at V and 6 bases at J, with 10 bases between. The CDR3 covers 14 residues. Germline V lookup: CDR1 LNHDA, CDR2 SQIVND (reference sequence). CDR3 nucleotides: TGTGCCAGTAGTATACGAGGGAATGCCGGGGAGCTGTTTTTT. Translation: CASSIRGNAGELFF.

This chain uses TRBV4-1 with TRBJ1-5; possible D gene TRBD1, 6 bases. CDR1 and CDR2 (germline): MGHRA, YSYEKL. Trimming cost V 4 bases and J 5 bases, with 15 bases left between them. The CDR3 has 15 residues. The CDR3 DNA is TGCGCCAGCAGCCTCCGGGACACCCCTTATCAGCCCCAGCATTTT. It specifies CASSLRDTPYQPQHF.

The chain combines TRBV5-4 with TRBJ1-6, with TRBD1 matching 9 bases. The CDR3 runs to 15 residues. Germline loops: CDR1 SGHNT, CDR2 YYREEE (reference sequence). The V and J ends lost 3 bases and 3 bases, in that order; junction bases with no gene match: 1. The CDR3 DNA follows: TGTGCCAGCAGCTCGACAGGGGGCTATAATTCACCCCTCCACTTT. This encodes CASSSTGGYNSPLHF.

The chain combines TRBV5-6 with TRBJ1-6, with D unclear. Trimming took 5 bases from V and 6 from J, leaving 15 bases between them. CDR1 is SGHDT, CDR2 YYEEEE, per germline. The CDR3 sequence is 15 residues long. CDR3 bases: TGTGCCAGCAGGACCTCGGAAAGGAGTAATTCACCCCTCCACTTT. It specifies CASRTSERSNSPLHF.

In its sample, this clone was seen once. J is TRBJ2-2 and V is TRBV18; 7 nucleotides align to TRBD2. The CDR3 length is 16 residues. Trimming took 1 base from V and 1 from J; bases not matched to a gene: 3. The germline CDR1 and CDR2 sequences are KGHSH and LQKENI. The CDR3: CASSPRLAVNTGELFF. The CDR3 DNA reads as TGTGCCAGCTCACCACGGCTAGCGGTGAACACCGGGGAGCTGTTTTTT. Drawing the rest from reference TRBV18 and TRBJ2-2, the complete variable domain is NAGVMQNPRHLVRRRGQEARLRCSPMKGHSHVYWYRQLPEEGLKFMVYLQKENIIDESGMPKERFSAEFPKEGPSILRIQQVVRGDSAAYFCASSPRLAVNTGELFFGEGSRLTVL.

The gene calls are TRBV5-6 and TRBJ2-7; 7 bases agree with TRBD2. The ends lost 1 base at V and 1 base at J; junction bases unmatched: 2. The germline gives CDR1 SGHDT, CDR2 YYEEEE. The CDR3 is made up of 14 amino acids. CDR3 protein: CASSLWGGSYEQYF. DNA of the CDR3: TGTGCCAGCAGCTTGTGGGGAGGGTCCTACGAGCAGTACTTC.

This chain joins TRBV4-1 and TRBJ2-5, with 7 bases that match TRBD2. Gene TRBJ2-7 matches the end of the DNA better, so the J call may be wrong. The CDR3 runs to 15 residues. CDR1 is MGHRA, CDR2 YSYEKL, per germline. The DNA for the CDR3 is TGCGCCAGCAGCCTCCGGAGGGGAGGGCCGTACGAGCAGTACTTC. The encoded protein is CASSLRRGGPYEQYF.

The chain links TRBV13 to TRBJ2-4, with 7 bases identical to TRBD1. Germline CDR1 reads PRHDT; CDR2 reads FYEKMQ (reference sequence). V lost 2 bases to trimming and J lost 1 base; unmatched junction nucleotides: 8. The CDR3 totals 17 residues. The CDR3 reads CASSLNRGPFAKNIQYF. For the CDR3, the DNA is TGTGCCAGCAGCTTAAACAGGGGACCTTTTGCCAAAAACATTCAGTACTTC.

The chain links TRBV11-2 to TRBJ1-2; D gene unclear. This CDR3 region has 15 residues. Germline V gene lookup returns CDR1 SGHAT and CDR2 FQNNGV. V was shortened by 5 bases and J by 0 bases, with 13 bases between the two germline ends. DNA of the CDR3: TGTGCCAGCAGCCCCCAGCCACTACCTAACTATGGCTACACCTTC. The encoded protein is CASSPQPLPNYGYTF.

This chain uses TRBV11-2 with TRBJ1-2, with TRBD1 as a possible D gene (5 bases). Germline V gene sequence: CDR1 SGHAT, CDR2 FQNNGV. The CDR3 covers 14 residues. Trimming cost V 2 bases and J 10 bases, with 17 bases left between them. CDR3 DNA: TGTGCCAGCAGCTTACACCGACAGCGGGATGACTACACCTTC. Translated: CASSLHRQRDDYTF.

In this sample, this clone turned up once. CDR3 nucleotides: TGTGCCAGCAGCCAGGACAGGGGGATTAATACCTATAATTCACCCCTCCACTTT. It yields the protein CASSQDRGINTYNSPLHF. V is TRBV7-2 and J is TRBJ1-6; 10 bases fit TRBD1. The germline CDR1 and CDR2 sequences are SGHTA and FQGNSA. The CDR3 consists of 18 residues. The V and J ends lost 5 bases and 2 bases, in that order; junction bases with no gene match: 9. Full variable domain (rest looked up from reference TRBV7-2 and TRBJ1-6): GAGVSQSPSNKVTEKGKDVELRCDPISGHTALYWYRQSLGQGLEFLIYFQGNSAPDKSGLPSDRFSAERTGGSVSTLTIQRTQQEDSAVYLCASSQDRGINTYNSPLHFGNGTRLTVT.

The CDR3 sequence: CASSLDVGGAGDEQFF. The DNA of the CDR3 is TGCGCCAGCAGCTTGGACGTCGGGGGGGCCGGAGATGAGCAGTTCTTC. The gene calls are TRBV5-1 and TRBJ2-1; 8 nucleotides match TRBD2. CDR1 is SGHRS and CDR2 is YFSETQ in the germline V gene. Germline trimming cut 0 bases from V and 8 bases from J; bases unmatched to any gene: 10. There are 16 residues in the CDR3.

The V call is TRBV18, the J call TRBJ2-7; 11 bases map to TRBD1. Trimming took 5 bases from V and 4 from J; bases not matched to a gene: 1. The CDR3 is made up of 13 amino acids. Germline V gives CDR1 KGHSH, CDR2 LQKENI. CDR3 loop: CASSGTGGYEQYF. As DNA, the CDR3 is TGTGCCAGCTCAGGGACAGGGGGTTACGAGCAGTACTTC.

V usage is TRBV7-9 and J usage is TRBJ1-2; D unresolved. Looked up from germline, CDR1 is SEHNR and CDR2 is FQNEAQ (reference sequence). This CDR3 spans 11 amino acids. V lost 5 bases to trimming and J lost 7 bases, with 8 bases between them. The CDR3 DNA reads TGTGCCAGCAGCCCTTCCGGTGGCTACACCTTC. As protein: CASSPSGGYTF. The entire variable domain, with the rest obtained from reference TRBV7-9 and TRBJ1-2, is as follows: DTGVSQNPRHKITKRGQNVTFRCDPISEHNRLYWYRQTLGQGPEFLTYFQNEAQLEKSRLLSDRFSAERPKGSFSTLEIQRTEQGDSAMYLCASSPSGGYTFGSGTRLTVV.

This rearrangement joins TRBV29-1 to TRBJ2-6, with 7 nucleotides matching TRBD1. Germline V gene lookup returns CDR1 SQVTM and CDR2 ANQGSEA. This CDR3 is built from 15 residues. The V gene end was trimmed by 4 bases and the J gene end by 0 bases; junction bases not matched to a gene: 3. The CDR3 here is CSVGPGGSGANVLTF. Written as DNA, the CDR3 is TGCAGCGTTGGGCCAGGGGGCTCTGGGGCCAACGTCCTGACTTTC.

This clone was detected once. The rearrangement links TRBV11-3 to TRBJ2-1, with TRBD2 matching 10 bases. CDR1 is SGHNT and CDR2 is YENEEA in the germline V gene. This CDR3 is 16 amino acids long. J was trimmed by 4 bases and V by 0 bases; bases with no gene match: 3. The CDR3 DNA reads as TGTGCCAGCAGCTTAGACTTAGCGGGAGGATACAATGAGCAGTTCTTC. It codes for CASSLDLAGGYNEQFF.

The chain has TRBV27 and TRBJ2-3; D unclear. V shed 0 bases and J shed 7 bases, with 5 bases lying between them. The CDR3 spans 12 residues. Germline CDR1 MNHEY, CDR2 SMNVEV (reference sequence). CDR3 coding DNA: TGTGCCAGCAGTTTATCCGGTTATACGCAGTATTTT. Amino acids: CASSLSGYTQYF.

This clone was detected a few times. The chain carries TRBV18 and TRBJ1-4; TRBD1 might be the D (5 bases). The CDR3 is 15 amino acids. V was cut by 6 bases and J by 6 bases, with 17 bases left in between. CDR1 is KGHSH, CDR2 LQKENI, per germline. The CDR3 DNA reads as TGTGCCAGCTCTACCTCGTCGGGGGTGGATGAAAAACTGTTTTTT. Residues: CASSTSSGVDEKLFF.